The next 10 T cell receptor beta chains were all read from a single sample in a study of CXCR3-negative and CXCR3-positive naive CD8 T cells. UMI labels and 5' RACE were used to prepare the TRB cDNA libraries. TCRdb re-called the 5' RACE reads and shows each CDR3 protein once, DNA omitted. The sample table sets out some 130,000 distinct CDR3 sequences. The sequenced material came from naive CXCR3- CD8+ T cells from blood. Indicated subset: CD45RO-CCR7+CD27+CD95- naive CD8+ T cells lacking CXCR3 (TNR3-). Receptors originate from a human donor in good health. Some clones in this sample may be carry-over from other donors' samples.

The J gene is TRBJ2-3, the V gene TRBV27. Per germline, CDR1 MNHEY and CDR2 SMNVEV (reference sequence). CDR3 length equals 14 residues. This CDR3 reads CASSFDHFTDTQYF.

The chain links TRBV7-9 to TRBJ2-1; TCRdb reports TRBD1, a call that lacks DNA to check it against. Germline lookup yields CDR1 SEHNR and CDR2 FQNEAQ (reference sequence). The CDR3 contains 14 residues. The CDR3 sequence: CASSFFSGTDEQFF.

The J gene is TRBJ1-1, the V gene TRBV29-1; TCRdb picks TRBD1, but there is no DNA to check that call. The CDR3 is 13 residues long. CDR1 is SQVTM and CDR2 is ANQGSEA in the germline V gene. CDR3 amino acids: CSVTGTVNTEAFF.

The chain joins TRBV20-1 to TRBJ2-1; TCRdb gives TRBD2 as the D gene, but with no DNA this cannot be confirmed. There are 19 residues in the CDR3. The germline CDR1 and CDR2 sequences are DFQATT and SNEGSKA (reference sequence). The CDR3 is CSARDSGLAGGSSYNEQFF.

The J gene is TRBJ2-5, the V gene TRBV12-3 or TRBV12-4; no DNA is available, so the TRBD1 call from TCRdb remains unchecked. This CDR3 spans 14 amino acids. CDR3: CASSLGVNQETQYF.

The chain employs TRBV5-1 and TRBJ1-2. The CDR3 has 12 residues. The germline gives CDR1 SGHRS, CDR2 YFSETQ. CDR3 sequence reads: CASSLDYYGYTF.

This chain joins TRBV9 and TRBJ2-1; TCRdb's D call of TRBD1 is untestable without DNA. Germline loops: CDR1 SGDLS, CDR2 YYNGEE. The CDR3 covers 16 residues. CDR3 loop: CASSPPSGSTYNEQFF.

The rearrangement links TRBV7-9 to TRBJ1-1; TCRdb lists TRBD1, though no DNA is available to test this call. This CDR3 comprises 15 residues. Looked up from germline, CDR1 is SEHNR and CDR2 is FQNEAQ (reference sequence). The CDR3 sequence is CASSPPDRGNTEAFF.

J is TRBJ1-2 and V is TRBV6-1; with no DNA, the TCRdb D assignment of TRBD1 cannot be verified. The germline CDR1 and CDR2 sequences are MNHNS and SASEGT. This CDR3 has 15 amino acids. The CDR3 sequence: CASSEVVGAGYGYTF.

The chain links TRBV29-1 to TRBJ2-1; TCRdb calls TRBD2, which cannot be checked without DNA. The germline gives CDR1 SQVTM, CDR2 ANQGSEA. This CDR3 has 15 residues. CDR3 amino acids: CSAVAGSSSYNEQFF.